Listed below are T cell receptor beta chains from one sample, sequenced in a study of blood T cells in healthy people across ages. MiXCR, applied by TCRdb to the 5' RACE reads, yields one record per CDR3 protein. The sample has over 950,000 distinct CDR3 sequences; 51% are singletons. What was sequenced was blood. These receptors were collected from a woman aged 60-75 years in good health. Each CDR3 is given with its conserved first and last residue.

V gene: TRBV7-2
J gene: NA
CDR3 protein: CASSLSPGRAAYNEQYF

V gene: TRBV12-3/TRBV12-4
J gene: TRBJ2-1
CDR3 protein: CASSLRQGASYNEQFF

V gene: TRBV28
J gene: TRBJ2-7
CDR3 protein: CASSRDARYGQYF

V gene: TRBV10-2
J gene: TRBJ2-2
CDR3 protein: CASRLVPTGELFF

V gene: TRBV20-1
J gene: TRBJ2-7
CDR3 protein: CSARDPRTVEQYF

V gene: TRBV6-2/TRBV6-3
J gene: TRBJ2-7
CDR3 protein: CASSYLAGPYEQYF

V gene: TRBV20-1
J gene: TRBJ1-2
CDR3 protein: CSAGGTYRGKVDGYTF

V gene: TRBV9
J gene: TRBJ1-4
CDR3 protein: CASSAIGTGRIGSEKLFF

V gene: TRBV6-6
J gene: NA
CDR3 protein: CASSYRAPLETQYF

V gene: TRBV12-3/TRBV12-4
J gene: TRBJ2-2
CDR3 protein: CASRPRDSNTGELFF

V gene: TRBV29-1
J gene: TRBJ1-2
CDR3 protein: CSTQSSYDSLWGYTF

V gene: TRBV18
J gene: TRBJ2-3
CDR3 protein: CASSPPWTSDTQYF

V gene: TRBV28
J gene: TRBJ2-1
CDR3 protein: CASSASGTSDHNEQFF

V gene: TRBV3-1
J gene: TRBJ2-3
CDR3 protein: CASSRGRGPDTQYF

V gene: TRBV29-1
J gene: TRBJ2-3
CDR3 protein: CSVEMTGGADTQYF

V gene: TRBV7-2
J gene: TRBJ2-1
CDR3 protein: CASSLAGEKRDEQFF

V gene: TRBV12-3/TRBV12-4
J gene: TRBJ2-7
CDR3 protein: CASLPSGRGRVQYF

V gene: TRBV11-2
J gene: TRBJ2-5
CDR3 protein: CASSFFGPGNEQYF

V gene: TRBV4-1
J gene: TRBJ2-5
CDR3 protein: CASSQVFWRGTYNEQYF

V gene: TRBV12-3/TRBV12-4
J gene: TRBJ1-5
CDR3 protein: CASSSDRGLTFPQSNQPQHF

V gene: TRBV7-2
J gene: TRBJ1-5
CDR3 protein: CASSPRGLNQPQHF

V gene: TRBV11-2
J gene: TRBJ2-3
CDR3 protein: CASRLGSGSTDTQYF

V gene: TRBV27
J gene: TRBJ2-1
CDR3 protein: CASSLWGPSGSSYNEQFF

V gene: TRBV2
J gene: TRBJ2-2
CDR3 protein: CASSRAVGTGELFF

V gene: TRBV7-9
J gene: TRBJ1-1
CDR3 protein: CASRSGLVNTEAFF

V gene: TRBV28
J gene: TRBJ2-7
CDR3 protein: CASTGAPSYEQYF

V gene: TRBV12-3/TRBV12-4
J gene: TRBJ2-5
CDR3 protein: CASSLIGGLEETQYF

V gene: TRBV6-5
J gene: TRBJ2-1
CDR3 protein: CASSYSIGEQFF

V gene: TRBV5-1
J gene: TRBJ1-5
CDR3 protein: CASSLEGQHQPQHF

V gene: TRBV2
J gene: TRBJ2-5
CDR3 protein: CASKGAQGTETQYF

V gene: TRBV10-1
J gene: TRBJ2-1
CDR3 protein: CASRPGTSGNNEQFF

V gene: TRBV12-3/TRBV12-4
J gene: NA
CDR3 protein: CASSSLTGGPYNEQYF

V gene: TRBV7-9
J gene: TRBJ2-1
CDR3 protein: CASSRGLAGRNEQFF

V gene: TRBV20-1
J gene: NA
CDR3 protein: CSARATGGWETQYF

V gene: TRBV15
J gene: TRBJ2-5
CDR3 protein: CATSSPPERLGDLREQYF

V gene: TRBV11-2
J gene: TRBJ2-5
CDR3 protein: CASSIGSGTEETQYF

V gene: TRBV7-2
J gene: NA
CDR3 protein: CASSTQGFEQYF

V gene: TRBV10-3
J gene: NA
CDR3 protein: CAISGGGAGAYEQYF

V gene: TRBV30
J gene: TRBJ2-7
CDR3 protein: CAYRRDSRSYEQYF

V gene: TRBV9
J gene: TRBJ2-7
CDR3 protein: CASSVTGAGTIYEQYF